These 8 T cell receptor beta chains share one sample of origin, sequenced in a study of T cell changes during pregnancy in multiple sclerosis. Method: immunoSEQ multiplex PCR; TCRdb's copy keeps in-frame clones and lacks some. The sample has about 36,000 clones; roughly 92% are singletons. Sequences were obtained from PBMCs (not recorded whether the cells were cultured). The source of these receptors is a female donor with multiple sclerosis, enrolled in a pregnancy study.

The chain uses TRBV30 and TRBJ1-1, with D possibly TRBD1 on 5 matching bases. With 7 bases removed from V and 7 bases from J, the gap between germline ends came to 10 bases. There are 10 residues in the CDR3. Germline values: CDR1 GTSNPN, CDR2 SVGIG (reference sequence). For the CDR3, the DNA is TGTGCCTTAGAAGACAGTGAAGCTTTCTTT. Protein sequence: CALEDSEAFF.

Remarks on this clone: Other nucleotide sequences in the sample specify the same CDR3. The chain joins TRBV27 to TRBJ1-2; D possibly corresponds to TRBD1 (6 bases). Germline values: CDR1 MNHEY, CDR2 SMNVEV (reference sequence). The germline V and J ends were trimmed by 2 bases and 5 bases, with 9 bases remaining between them. The CDR3 length is 13 residues. CDR3 sequence reads: CASSLGQPYGYTF. The CDR3 region has the DNA TGTGCCAGCAGTTTAGGACAGCCTTATGGCTACACCTTC.

The chain recombines TRBV7-8 with TRBJ2-3; TRBD2 matches at 7 bases. The germline V gene has CDR1 SGHVS and CDR2 FQNEAQ. V was clipped by 2 bases and J by 3 bases; unmatched bases: 8. The CDR3 is 16 residues long. CDR3 residues: CASSLHPGGRTDTQYF. The CDR3 nucleotides read TGTGCCAGCAGCTTACATCCGGGGGGTAGGACAGATACGCAGTATTTT.

The chain is built from TRBV9 and TRBJ1-5; a possible D gene is TRBD1 (6 bases). Germline CDR1 and CDR2: SGDLS and YYNGEE. This CDR3 is built from 15 residues. The V end lost 1 base, the J end lost 4 bases, and 12 bases lay between the germline ends. The CDR3 DNA reads as TGTGCCAGCAGCGTATCAGGGGACGAGAATCAGCCCCAGCATTTT. Amino acid sequence: CASSVSGDENQPQHF.

The chain carries TRBV5-1 and TRBJ1-3, with 7 nucleotides matching TRBD1. Germline values: CDR1 SGHRS, CDR2 YFSETQ. The CDR3 sequence is 16 residues long. Trimming took 2 bases from V and 1 from J; bases not matched to a gene: 6. CDR3 protein: CASSFNSQGSGNTIYF. The CDR3 DNA follows: TGCGCCAGCAGCTTTAATTCACAGGGGTCTGGAAACACCATATATTTT.

This chain links TRBV5-4 with TRBJ2-5; 10 bases map to TRBD1. V lost 6 bases, J lost 4 bases, and 12 bases stayed unmatched. This CDR3 contains 16 residues. CDR1 is SGHNT, CDR2 YYREEE, per germline (reference sequence). Written as DNA, the CDR3 is TGTGCCAGCAACCCAACAATCGGACAGGGGGGAGAGACCCAGTACTTC. This sequence encodes CASNPTIGQGGETQYF.

The rearrangement joins TRBV27 to TRBJ2-5; a possible D gene is TRBD1 (5 bases). This CDR3 has 15 residues. V was cut by 5 bases and J by 1 base, with 14 bases left in between. The V gene's germline CDR1 is MNHEY and CDR2 SMNVEV (reference sequence). CDR3 DNA sequence: TGTGCCAGCAGTGCCACATCAGGGTTCCAAGAGACCCAGTACTTC. It yields the protein CASSATSGFQETQYF.

This rearrangement joins TRBV14 to TRBJ2-3; 13 nucleotides agree with TRBD2. Germline V lookup: CDR1 SGHDN, CDR2 FVKESK. After removal of 1 base from V and 1 base from J, the junction contained 8 bases not matched to a gene. This CDR3 contains 19 residues. The CDR3 region is CASSQVSTSGRARTDTQYF. The CDR3 DNA is TGTGCCAGCAGCCAAGTTTCTACTAGCGGGAGGGCCCGCACAGATACGCAGTATTTT. The full variable domain, with the rest looked up from reference TRBV14 and TRBJ2-3, is EAGVTQFPSHSVIEKGQTVTLRCDPISGHDNLYWYRRVMGKEIKFLLHFVKESKQDESGMPNNRFLAERTGGTYSTLKVQPAELEDSGVYFCASSQVSTSGRARTDTQYFGPGTRLTVL.